The rows below give T cell receptor beta chains drawn from one sample of a study of blood T cells in healthy people across ages. In TCRdb, the 5' RACE reads were re-called with MiXCR into one record per CDR3 protein. The repertoire has about 1,500,000 distinct CDR3 sequences, 28% of them found once; the top ten carry 7% to 9%. The sequenced sample was blood. Source of these receptors: a woman younger than 45 in good health. CDR3s include the opening cysteine and the closing phenylalanine or tryptophan. A D gene is named only where the DNA matches it firmly. Clone size is shown for a subset of rows, as once, few, many or a class of expanded clone.

TRBV3-1	NA	TRBJ2-7	few	TGTGCCAGCAGCCCCGTCACGAACGAGCAGTACTTC	CASSPVTNEQYF
TRBV7-9	TRBD2	TRBJ2-1	NA	TGTGCCAGCTTAGGGACTAGCGGGAATAGCTCCTACAATGAGCAGTTCTTC	CASLGTSGNSSYNEQFF
TRBV10-3	NA	TRBJ2-1	NA	TGTGCCATCAGTGGGAGACAGAACTACGAGCAGTTCTTC	CAISGRQNYEQFF
TRBV5-1	NA	TRBJ1-6	NA	TGCGCCAGCAGCCCCGCTTTGGGGGCCAATTCACCCCTCCACTTT	CASSPALGANSPLHF
TRBV5-1	NA	TRBJ2-6	NA	TGCGCCAGCAGCTCCGATAACAGCCCTGGGGCCAACGTCCGGACTTTC	CASSSDNSPGANVRTF
TRBV18	NA	TRBJ2-7	few	TGTGCCAGCTCACCACCGAACCACGAAGACTACGAGCAGTACTTC	CASSPPNHEDYEQYF
TRBV5-1	TRBD1	TRBJ1-4	NA	TGCGCCAGCAGCCTCCAGGGGGACCCAACTAATGAAAAACTGTTTTTT	CASSLQGDPTNEKLFF
TRBV5-6	TRBD1	TRBJ2-7	many	TGTGCCAGCAGCTGGGACAGAACCTACGAGCAGTACTTC	CASSWDRTYEQYF
TRBV4-2	TRBD2	TRBJ2-3	NA	TGTGCCAGCAGCCGACGGACTAGCGGGGCCGGAGATACGCAGTATTTT	CASSRRTSGAGDTQYF
TRBV5-1	TRBD1	TRBJ1-6	NA	TGCGCCAGCAGCTTGGAAGGGACAGCAGACTCACCCCTCCACTTT	CASSLEGTADSPLHF
TRBV7-2	TRBD2	TRBJ2-7	many	TGTGCCAGCAGCTTAGCGGCTAGCGGGAGGATCTACGAGCAGTACTTC	CASSLAASGRIYEQYF
TRBV18	NA	TRBJ1-1	NA	TGTGCCAGCTCACCCCCCCTAGGTAGGGAAGCGGCCAAAGTCGGTGAAGCTTTCTTT	CASSPPLGREAAKVGEAFF
TRBV28	TRBD1	TRBJ2-3	NA	TGTGCCAGCAGTTCCCCGGGTGACAGGGGCACAGATACGCAGTATTTT	CASSSPGDRGTDTQYF
TRBV27	NA	TRBJ2-3	once	TGTGCCAGCAGTTTAAGGGGGGCGGACTGGGCAGATACGCAGTATTTT	CASSLRGADWADTQYF
TRBV20-1	NA	TRBJ2-1	NA	TGCAGTGCTAGAGACGGCGGGAAATACAATGAGCAGTTCTTC	CSARDGGKYNEQFF
TRBV3-1	TRBD1	TRBJ1-3	few	TGTGCCAGCACCCGGACAGGATCAATCCCCATATATTTT	CASTRTGSIPIYF
TRBV20-1	TRBD2	TRBJ2-1	NA	TGCAGTGCTAGCGGGCAGCGGGACTACAATGAGCAGTTCTTC	CSASGQRDYNEQFF
TRBV9	NA	TRBJ1-2	NA	TGTGCCAGCAGCGGAGACGGATTCCCCTTAGGCTACACCTTC	CASSGDGFPLGYTF
TRBV5-4	NA	TRBJ1-1	NA	TGTGCCAGCAGCTTGGATCGGGGGGCGAGCACTGAAGCTTTCTTT	CASSLDRGASTEAFF
TRBV28	NA	TRBJ2-7	NA	TGTGCCAGCAGTGAAAGGGGGGAAAGCTACGAGCAGTACTTC	CASSERGESYEQYF
TRBV10-3	TRBD1	TRBJ1-1	many	TGTGCCTCCTGGACAGGGCGAATGAACACTGAAGCTTTCTTT	CASWTGRMNTEAFF
TRBV6-2/TRBV6-3	TRBD2	TRBJ2-7	many	TGTGCCAGCAGTTCCTCTAGCGGGAGGGTCTACGAGCAGTACTTC	CASSSSSGRVYEQYF